The table lists the clone carrying this T cell receptor (beta chain) with a count of one. This record belongs to a study of blood T cell repertoires in COVID-19. Whole-study context: Specimens from acute and convalescent COVID-19 originated in the United States, Italy and Spain. In each case, the material was cDNA or gDNA derived from T cells, B-cell-depleted T cells, or PBMCs.

In the original processing: Estimates of nucleated cell counts were drawn from the amplification of reference gene primers. Data came from immunoSEQ multiplex PCR; TCRdb stores just in-frame clones and leaves some out. V, J and clone size are taken as reported in that table, and D and trimming were inferred from the DNA itself. The data contain some 350,000 clones, 80% to 90% of them singletons. Germline CDR1 and CDR2: SEHNR and FQNEAQ (reference sequence). V lost 4 bases to trimming and J lost 7 bases, with 13 bases between them. This CDR3 is 13 amino acids long. The receptor was derived from a man under 40 with active or convalescent COVID-19. The sequenced sample was peripheral blood. The genes are TRBV7-9 and TRBJ2-5; a weak D match, TRBD1 (5 bases). CDR3 bases: TGTGCCAGCAGCTACGACAGCCTTGGGACCCAGTACTTC. Its protein product is CASSYDSLGTQYF.